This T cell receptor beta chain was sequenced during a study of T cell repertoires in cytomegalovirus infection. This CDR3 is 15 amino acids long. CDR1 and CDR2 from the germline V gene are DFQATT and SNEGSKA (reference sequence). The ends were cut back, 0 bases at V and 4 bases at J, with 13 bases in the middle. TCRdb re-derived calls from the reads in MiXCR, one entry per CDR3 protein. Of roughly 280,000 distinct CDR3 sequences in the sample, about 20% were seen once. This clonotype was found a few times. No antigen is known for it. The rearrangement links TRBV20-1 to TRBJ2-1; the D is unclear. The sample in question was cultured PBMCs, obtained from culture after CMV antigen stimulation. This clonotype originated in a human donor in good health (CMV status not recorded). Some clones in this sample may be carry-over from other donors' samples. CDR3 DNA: TGCAGTGCTAGAGATCTTATCGGTCCATACAATGAGCAGTTCTTC. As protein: CSARDLIGPYNEQFF.